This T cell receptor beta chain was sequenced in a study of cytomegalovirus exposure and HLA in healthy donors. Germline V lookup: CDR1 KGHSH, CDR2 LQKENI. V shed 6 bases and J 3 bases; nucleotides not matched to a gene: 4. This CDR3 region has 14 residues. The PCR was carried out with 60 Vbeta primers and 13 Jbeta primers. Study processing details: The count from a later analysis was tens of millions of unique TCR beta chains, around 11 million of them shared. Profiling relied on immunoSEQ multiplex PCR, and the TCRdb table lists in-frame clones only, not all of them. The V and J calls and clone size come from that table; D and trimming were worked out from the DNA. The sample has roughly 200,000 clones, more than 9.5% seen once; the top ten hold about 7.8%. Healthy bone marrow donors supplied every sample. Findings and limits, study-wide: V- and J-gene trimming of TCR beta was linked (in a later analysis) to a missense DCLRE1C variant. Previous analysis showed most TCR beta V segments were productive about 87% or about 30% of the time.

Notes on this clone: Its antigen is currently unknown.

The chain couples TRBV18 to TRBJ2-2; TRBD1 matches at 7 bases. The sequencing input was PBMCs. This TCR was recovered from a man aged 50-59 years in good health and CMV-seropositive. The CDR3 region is CASSPGQYTGELFF. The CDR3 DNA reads TGTGCCAGCTCTCCGGGACAGTACACCGGGGAGCTGTTTTTT. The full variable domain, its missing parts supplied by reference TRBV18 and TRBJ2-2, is NAGVMQNPRHLVRRRGQEARLRCSPMKGHSHVYWYRQLPEEGLKFMVYLQKENIIDESGMPKERFSAEFPKEGPSILRIQQVVRGDSAAYFCASSPGQYTGELFFGEGSRLTVL.